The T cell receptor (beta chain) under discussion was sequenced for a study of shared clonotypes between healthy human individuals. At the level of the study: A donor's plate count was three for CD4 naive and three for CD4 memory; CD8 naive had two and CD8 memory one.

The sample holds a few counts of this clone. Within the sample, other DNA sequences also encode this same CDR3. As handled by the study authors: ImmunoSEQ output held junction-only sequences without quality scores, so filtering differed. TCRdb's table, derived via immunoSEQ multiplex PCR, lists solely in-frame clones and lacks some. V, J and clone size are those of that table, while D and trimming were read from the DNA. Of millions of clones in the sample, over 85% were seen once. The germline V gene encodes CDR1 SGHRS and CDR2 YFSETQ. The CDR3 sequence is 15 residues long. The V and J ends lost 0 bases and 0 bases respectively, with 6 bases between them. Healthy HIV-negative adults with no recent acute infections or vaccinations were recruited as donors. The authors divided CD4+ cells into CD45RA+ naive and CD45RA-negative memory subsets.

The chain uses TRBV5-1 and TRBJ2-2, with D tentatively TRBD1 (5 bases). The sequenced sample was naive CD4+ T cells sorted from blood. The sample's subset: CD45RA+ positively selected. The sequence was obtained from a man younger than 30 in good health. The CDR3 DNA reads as TGCGCCAGCAGCTTGGACAGGCCGAACACCGGGGAGCTGTTTTTT. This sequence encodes CASSLDRPNTGELFF.